A single sample gave rise to the 18 T cell receptor beta chains below, sequenced in a study of metastatic and nonmetastatic thyroid tumors. Thyroid surgery was performed in patients who had received no treatment beforehand. TCRdb reprocessed the PCR reads using MiXCR. The data show 30,000 or so clones, 30% seen once. Sequencing used blood. The receptors shown here come from a female donor with papillary thyroid cancer or a benign thyroid nodule (not recorded which). Some clones in this sample may be carry-over from other donors' samples.

This clone was counted at least ten times. This rearrangement joins TRBV3-1 to TRBJ2-1; 12 bases match TRBD2. Germline loops: CDR1 LGHDT, CDR2 YNNKEL (reference sequence). Trimming took 3 bases from V and 4 from J; bases not matched to a gene: 13. This CDR3 has 19 amino acids. CDR3 sequence (DNA): TGTGCCAGCAGCCAGTGGATCGGACTAGCGGGAAGGGGTTACAATGAGCAGTTCTTC. It yields the protein CASSQWIGLAGRGYNEQFF.

Worth noting for this clone: A junction boundary mismatches the germline segment, possibly from a read error. This chain joins TRBV4-1 and TRBJ2-1; D call uncertain. Germline loops: CDR1 MGHRA, CDR2 YSYEKL. The CDR3 is 16 amino acids. The CDR3: CACSQALVEARTEQFF. The CDR3 nucleotides are TGCGCCTGCAGCCAAGCTCTGGTAGAAGCGCGGACTGAGCAGTTCTTC.

This clone was seen repeatedly, ten times or more. CDR3 DNA: TGTGCCTGGAGTGTACGGCTAGCGGGAGCAGATACGCAGTATTTT. Translated: CAWSVRLAGADTQYF. The rearrangement joins TRBV30 to TRBJ2-3, with 10 bases lining up with TRBD2. Germline V gene data show CDR1 as GTSNPN and CDR2 as SVGIG (reference sequence). This CDR3 is 15 amino acids long. Trimming at V came to 0 bases and at J to 4 bases, leaving 4 bases not matched to a gene.

Many counts were recorded for this clone. The rearrangement links TRBV5-6 to TRBJ2-4; 8 bases line up with TRBD1. The CDR3 contains 14 residues. V gave up 2 bases and J gave up 3 bases; unmatched junction bases: 1. Per the germline V gene, CDR1 is SGHDT and CDR2 is YYEEEE. Here the CDR3 DNA reads TGTGCCAGCAGCTTAGGACAGGGCAAAAACATTCAGTACTTC. Amino acid sequence: CASSLGQGKNIQYF.

This chain connects TRBV9 to TRBJ2-5; D possibly matches TRBD1 or TRBD2 (6 bases each). Germline CDR1 SGDLS, CDR2 YYNGEE. V was trimmed by 3 bases and J by 3 bases, leaving 9 bases between them. CDR3 length equals 13 residues. CDR3 region: CASSEGGEETQYF. The CDR3 nucleotides are TGTGCCAGCAGCGAGGGGGGCGAAGAGACCCAGTACTTC.

This clone was detected many times. The gene calls are TRBV14 and TRBJ2-2; the match to TRBD1 covers 7 bases. This CDR3 region has 16 residues. Germline CDR1 and CDR2: SGHDN and FVKESK. Germline trimming cut 3 bases from V and 5 bases from J; bases unmatched to any gene: 9. The CDR3 coding sequence is TGTGCCAGCAGCCAGGCGACAGGGTTAGGGACCGGGGAGCTGTTTTTT. Its translation is CASSQATGLGTGELFF. Based on the CDR3 plus reference TRBV14 and TRBJ2-2, the full variable domain is EAGVTQFPSHSVIEKGQTVTLRCDPISGHDNLYWYRRVMGKEIKFLLHFVKESKQDESGMPNNRFLAERTGGTYSTLKVQPAELEDSGVYFCASSQATGLGTGELFFGEGSRLTVL.

Comment on this clone: The junction shows a germline mismatch at one end, possibly a read error. The rearrangement joins TRBV5-1 to TRBJ2-1; TRBD2 matches 9 bases. This CDR3 region has 17 residues. CDR1 and CDR2 (germline): SGHRS, YFSETQ. CDR3 bases: TGCGCCAGCAGCTTACGACTAGCGGTACCCCCCGACAATCAGCAGTTCTTC. Translation gives CASSLRLAVPPDNQQFF. Filled out from reference TRBV5-1 and TRBJ2-1, the complete variable domain reads KAGVTQTPRYLIKTRGQQVTLSCSPISGHRSVSWYQQTPGQGLQFLFEYFSETQRNKGNFPGRFSGRQFSNSRSEMNVSTLELGDSALYLCASSLRLAVPPDNQQFFGPGTRLTVL.

Ten or more counts support this clone. A read error may explain this, as a much larger clone is one base away. Since the CDR3 does not end with the conserved phenylalanine or tryptophan, this likely comes from a read error. The chain combines TRBV20-1 with TRBJ1-2; D is ambiguous. This CDR3 comprises 13 residues. Germline V gives CDR1 DFQATT, CDR2 SNEGSKA (reference sequence). The V end was cut by 0 bases, the J end by 8 bases, with 13 bases between. CDR3: CSARDQLARGYTL. The CDR3 coding sequence is TGCAGTGCTAGAGATCAACTGGCTAGGGGCTACACCCTC.

This clone was seen repeatedly, ten times or more. This may come from a read error, since a much larger clone is one base off. This specimen includes other DNA sequences encoding the same CDR3. V gene TRBV20-1 combines with J gene TRBJ1-2; 8 bases fit TRBD1. The CDR3 is 13 residues long. CDR1 and CDR2 (germline): DFQATT, SNEGSKA (reference sequence). In DNA form, the CDR3 reads TGCAGTGCTACTTCCGGGACAGGTTTTGGCTACACCTTT. Its protein is CSATSGTGFGYTF.

The V gene is TRBV5-8, the J gene TRBJ1-2, with a possible D match to TRBD1 (5 bases). V dropped 3 bases and J dropped 4 bases, with 7 bases sitting between them. Germline V gives CDR1 SGHTS, CDR2 YDEGEE. The CDR3 runs to 12 residues. The CDR3 DNA is TGTGCCAGCAGCTGGGACTTCTATGGCTACACCTTC. Translated, it gives CASSWDFYGYTF.

This clone showed up many times. The gene calls are TRBV6-4 and TRBJ2-1, with D possibly being TRBD2 (5 bases). Germline CDR1 reads MRHNA; CDR2 reads SNTAGT. Trimming removed 0 bases at V and 10 bases at J, with 13 bases between. This CDR3 comprises 14 residues. The CDR3 DNA sequence: TGTGCCAGCAGTGACTCTTTGGCAGGCGGGGAGCAGTTCTTC. This translates into CASSDSLAGGEQFF.

This clone was seen many times. V and J are TRBV11-2 and TRBJ2-6, with TRBD1 identical over 7 bases. CDR1 and CDR2 (germline): SGHAT, FQNNGV. After removal of 7 bases from V and 0 bases from J, the junction contained 9 bases not matched to a gene. The CDR3 contains 17 residues. The CDR3 DNA sequence: TGTGCCAGCAACCTCAGGGGACAGTCCTCTGGGGCCAACGTCCTGACTTTC. Translated: CASNLRGQSSGANVLTF.

Ten or more counts support this clone. The rearrangement joins TRBV3-1 to TRBJ1-3, with a tentative D call TRBD1 (5 bases). Germline CDR1 and CDR2: LGHDT and YNNKEL (reference sequence). This CDR3 comprises 16 residues. The V end was cut by 3 bases, the J end by 4 bases, with 16 bases between. Here the CDR3 DNA reads TGTGCCAGCAGCCACGGGACGGGAACCCGCGGAAACACCATATATTTT. Its protein product is CASSHGTGTRGNTIYF.

Note on this clone: It is likely a read error, because the conserved phenylalanine at the end of the CDR3 is missing. The chain links TRBV6-1 to TRBJ2-1, with no clear D. CDR1 is MNHNS and CDR2 is SASEGT in the germline V gene. V lost 10 bases and J 7 bases, leaving 11 bases between the germline ends. The CDR3 consists of 11 residues. CDR3 nucleotides: TGTGCCATCGGCTCCGTAAATGAGCAGTTCATC. It codes for CAIGSVNEQFI.

In its sample, this clone was seen many times. The sample has other DNA sequences that encode this CDR3 too. The chain uses TRBV3-1 and TRBJ1-2, with D hard to call. This CDR3 is built from 16 residues. The germline V and J ends were trimmed by 2 bases and 5 bases, with 18 bases remaining between them. Germline CDR1 reads LGHDT; CDR2 reads YNNKEL (reference sequence). In DNA form, the CDR3 reads TGTGCCAGCAGCCAACGCGGCCTAGAACGTGCGTATGGCTACACCTTC. This sequence encodes CASSQRGLERAYGYTF.

CDR3 coding DNA: TGTGCCAGCAGTGAAGTGCGGGGGACGACAAACTATGGCTACACCTTC. It yields the protein CASSEVRGTTNYGYTF. The chain carries TRBV6-1 and TRBJ1-2; maybe TRBD1 (5 bases). The CDR3 is 16 amino acids. Germline V gives CDR1 MNHNS, CDR2 SASEGT. V shed 1 base and J shed 2 bases, with 14 bases lying between them.

V and J are TRBV30 and TRBJ1-6, with unresolved D. Trimming took 7 bases from V and 0 from J, leaving 7 bases between them. CDR1 and CDR2 from the germline V gene are GTSNPN and SVGIG (reference sequence). CDR3 length: 13 residues. The CDR3 here is CASTDSYNSPLHF. The CDR3 DNA follows: TGTGCCTCCACAGACTCCTATAATTCACCCCTCCACTTT.

Ten or more counts support this clone. The chain combines TRBV24-1 with TRBJ2-1; the match to TRBD1 covers 7 bases. The ends lost 0 bases at V and 3 bases at J; junction bases unmatched: 4. The CDR3 has 16 amino acids. Looked up from germline, CDR1 is KGHDR and CDR2 is SFDVKD. The CDR3 loop reads CATSDLKGAGYNEQFF. In DNA form, the CDR3 reads TGTGCCACCAGTGATTTGAAGGGGGCTGGCTACAATGAGCAGTTCTTC.